This T cell receptor (beta chain) stems from a study of CD8+CD57+ T cells in acquired aplastic anemia. In patients chosen for sequencing, flow cytometry had shown CD8+CD57+ cell expansion. The table lists this clonotype with a few counts. The target antigen is unknown. The study profiled TCR beta VDJ and CDR3 using genomic DNA as template. MiXCR, run by TCRdb on the reads, gives a single entry per CDR3 protein. The table lists approximately 95,000 distinct CDR3 sequences, 55% to 70% of them singletons. Findings and caveats of the study: No significant difference in CD8+ Simpson's diversity was found between patients and controls.

Sample: sorted CD4+, CD8+, or CD8+CD57+ T cells (not recorded which) from PBMCs. The TCR comes from a human donor with aplastic anemia.

Here the CDR3 reads CSARTSGDYEQYF. The CDR3 DNA follows: TGCAGTGCTAGAACTAGCGGGGACTACGAGCAGTACTTC. The genes are TRBV20-1 and TRBJ2-7, with 10 positions matching TRBD2. The CDR3 is 13 amino acids. Germline CDR1 DFQATT, CDR2 SNEGSKA (reference sequence). V gave up 2 bases and J gave up 3 bases; unmatched junction bases: 1.